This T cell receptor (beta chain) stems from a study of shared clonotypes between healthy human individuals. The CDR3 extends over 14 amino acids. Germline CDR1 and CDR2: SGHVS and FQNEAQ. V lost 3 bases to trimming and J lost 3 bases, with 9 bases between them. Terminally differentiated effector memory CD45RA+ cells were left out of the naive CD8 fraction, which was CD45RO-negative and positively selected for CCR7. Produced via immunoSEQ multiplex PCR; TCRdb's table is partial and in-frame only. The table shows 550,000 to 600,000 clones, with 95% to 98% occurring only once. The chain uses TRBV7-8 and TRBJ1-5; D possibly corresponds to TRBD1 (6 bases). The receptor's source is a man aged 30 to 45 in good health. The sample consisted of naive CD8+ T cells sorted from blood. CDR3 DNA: TGTGCCAGCAGCTTGACAGGAAACAATCAGCCCCAGCATTTT. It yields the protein CASSLTGNNQPQHF.